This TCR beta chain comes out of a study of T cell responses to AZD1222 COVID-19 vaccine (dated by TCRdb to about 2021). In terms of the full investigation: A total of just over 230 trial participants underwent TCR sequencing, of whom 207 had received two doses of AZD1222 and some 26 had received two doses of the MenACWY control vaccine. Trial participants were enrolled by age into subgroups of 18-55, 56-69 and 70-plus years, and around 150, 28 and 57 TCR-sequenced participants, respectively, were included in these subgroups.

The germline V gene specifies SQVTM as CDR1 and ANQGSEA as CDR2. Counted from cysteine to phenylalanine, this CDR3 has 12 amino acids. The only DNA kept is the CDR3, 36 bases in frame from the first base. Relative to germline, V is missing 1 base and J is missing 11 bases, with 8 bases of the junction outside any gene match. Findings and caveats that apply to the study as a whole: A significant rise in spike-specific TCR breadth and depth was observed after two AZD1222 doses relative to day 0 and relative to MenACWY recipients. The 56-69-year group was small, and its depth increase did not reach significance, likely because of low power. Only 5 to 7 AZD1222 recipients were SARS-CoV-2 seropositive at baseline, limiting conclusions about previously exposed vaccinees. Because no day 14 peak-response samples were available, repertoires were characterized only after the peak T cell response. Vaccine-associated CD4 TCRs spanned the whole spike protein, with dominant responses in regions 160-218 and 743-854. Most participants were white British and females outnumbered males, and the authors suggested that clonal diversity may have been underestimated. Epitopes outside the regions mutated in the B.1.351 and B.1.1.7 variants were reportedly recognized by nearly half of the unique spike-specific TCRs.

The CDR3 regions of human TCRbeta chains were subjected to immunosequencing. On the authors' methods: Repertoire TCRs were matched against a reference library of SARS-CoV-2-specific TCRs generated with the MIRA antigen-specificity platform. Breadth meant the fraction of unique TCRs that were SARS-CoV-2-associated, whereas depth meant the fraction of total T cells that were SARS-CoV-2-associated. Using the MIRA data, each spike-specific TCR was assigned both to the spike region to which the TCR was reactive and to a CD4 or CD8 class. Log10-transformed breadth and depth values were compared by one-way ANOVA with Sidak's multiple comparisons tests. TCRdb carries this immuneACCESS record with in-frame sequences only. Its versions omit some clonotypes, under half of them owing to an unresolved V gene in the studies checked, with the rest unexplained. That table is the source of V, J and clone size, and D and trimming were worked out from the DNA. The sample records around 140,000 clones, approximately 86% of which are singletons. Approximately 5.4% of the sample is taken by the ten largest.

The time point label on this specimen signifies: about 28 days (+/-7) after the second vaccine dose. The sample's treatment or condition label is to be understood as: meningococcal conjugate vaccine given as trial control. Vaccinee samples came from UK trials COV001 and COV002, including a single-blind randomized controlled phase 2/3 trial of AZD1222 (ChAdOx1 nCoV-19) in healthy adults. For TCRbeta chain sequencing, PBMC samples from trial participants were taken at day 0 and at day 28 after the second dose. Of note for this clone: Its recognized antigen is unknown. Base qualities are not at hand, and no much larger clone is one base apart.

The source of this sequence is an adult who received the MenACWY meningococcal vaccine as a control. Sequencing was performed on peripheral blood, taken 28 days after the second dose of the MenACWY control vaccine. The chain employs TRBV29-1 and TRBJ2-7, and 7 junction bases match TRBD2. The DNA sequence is TGCAGCGTTGAAGTAGCGGGCTTGGTTAAGTACTTC. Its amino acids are CSVEVAGLVKYF.